This T cell receptor (beta chain) was sequenced for a study of blood T cells in healthy people across ages. Using a J-beta primer mix together with a sample-barcoded 5' primer, a second PCR was run for about 6 to 11 cycles. All cDNA molecules were each tagged by a template-switch adaptor with 12 random nucleotides. TCRdb reprocessed the 5' RACE reads with MiXCR, giving one entry per CDR3 protein. The data contain around 790,000 distinct CDR3 sequences, approximately 48% of them singletons. In its sample, this clonotype was seen a few times. The sample comprised blood. This TCR was sampled from a man aged 60 to 69 in good health.

The CDR3 bases are TGTGCCAGCAGTGAATTGGGGACAGACTCCTACGAGCAGTACTTC. It encodes CASSELGTDSYEQYF. The chain employs TRBV25-1 and TRBJ2-7, with TRBD1 matching over 7 bases. Trimming at V came to 1 base and at J to 0 bases, leaving 3 bases not matched to a gene. There are 15 residues in the CDR3. Germline CDR1 and CDR2: MGHDK and SYGVNS.